Presented here are 17 T cell receptor beta chains from one specimen sequenced in a study of T cell responses to AZD1222 COVID-19 vaccine. Assay: immunoSEQ multiplex PCR; the TCRdb copy retains only in-frame clones and omits some. The table shows around 200,000 clones, with roughly 94% occurring only once. The specimen comprised peripheral blood, sampled 28 days after the second AZD1222 dose. The source of these receptors is an adult who received the AZD1222 COVID-19 vaccine.

CDR3 region: CASTAGGNTEAFF. The DNA for the CDR3 is TGTGCCAGCACCGCGGGGGGGAACACTGAAGCTTTCTTT. V is TRBV12-3 or TRBV12-4 and J is TRBJ1-1; D is possibly TRBD1 (5 bases). The CDR3 extends over 13 amino acids. Trimming stripped 7 bases from V and 1 base from J, with 10 bases between.

In the case of this clone: Other DNA sequences of this sample code for an identical CDR3. The chain has TRBV6-5 and TRBJ2-7; the match to TRBD1 covers 7 bases. The germline V gene encodes CDR1 MNHEY and CDR2 SVGAGI. Losses at the gene ends were 6 bases for V and 1 base for J; bases not matched to a gene: 6. The CDR3 has 14 residues. DNA of the CDR3: TGTGCCAGCAGCCGGGACAGATTATCCTACGAGCAGTACTTC. This encodes CASSRDRLSYEQYF.

The sample holds one count of this clone. The chain is built from TRBV27 and TRBJ2-1; D may be TRBD2 (5 bases). V was trimmed by 5 bases and J by 4 bases, leaving 15 bases between them. Germline V gene sequence: CDR1 MNHEY, CDR2 SMNVEV (reference sequence). The CDR3 totals 15 residues. The CDR3 is CASSPDYTVYNEQFF. The CDR3 nucleotides read TGTGCCAGCAGTCCCGACTACACCGTTTACAATGAGCAGTTCTTC.

The chain couples TRBV7-3 to TRBJ2-5; D possibly uses TRBD1 or TRBD2 (6 bases each). The CDR3 extends over 15 amino acids. Germline V gene lookup returns CDR1 SGHTA and CDR2 FQGTGA. V was clipped by 5 bases and J by 2 bases, with 15 bases between them. As DNA, the CDR3 is TGTGCCAGCAGCACCGGTACGGGGGCGCAAGAGACCCAGTACTTC. Translation gives CASSTGTGAQETQYF. Together with reference TRBV7-3 and TRBJ2-5, the CDR3 gives the full variable domain: GAGVSQTPSNKVTEKGKYVELRCDPISGHTALYWYRQSLGQGPEFLIYFQGTGAADDSGLPNDRFFAVRPEGSVSTLKIQRTERGDSAVYLCASSTGTGAQETQYFGPGTRLLVL.

The chain couples TRBV12-3 or TRBV12-4 to TRBJ1-5; D unclear. The CDR3 length is 12 residues. V lost 7 bases and J 4 bases, leaving 8 bases between the germline ends. The CDR3 here is CASKRLNQPQHF. The CDR3 DNA sequence: TGTGCCAGCAAGAGGCTTAATCAGCCCCAGCATTTT.

The chain recombines TRBV7-2 with TRBJ2-1, with D perhaps given as TRBD1 or TRBD2 (5 bases each). Trimming shortened V by 0 bases and J by 8 bases, and 14 bases separated the two germline ends. The CDR3 spans 15 residues. CDR1 is SGHTA and CDR2 is FQGNSA in the germline V gene. The CDR3 protein is CASSLAGPQFHEQFF. The CDR3 DNA follows: TGTGCCAGCAGCTTAGCGGGACCCCAATTCCATGAGCAGTTCTTC.

The chain has TRBV7-2 and TRBJ1-1; D is unresolved. CDR1 is SGHTA, CDR2 FQGNSA, per germline. V was pared by 0 bases and J by 0 bases, with 8 bases between. This CDR3 comprises 15 residues. CDR3 DNA sequence: TGTGCCAGCAGCTTAGCGGGAGTGATGAACACTGAAGCTTTCTTT. Translation gives CASSLAGVMNTEAFF.

The chain is built from TRBV6-2 or TRBV6-3 and TRBJ1-4; D call uncertain. The CDR3 is 15 amino acids. With 2 bases removed from V and 2 bases from J, the gap between germline ends came to 9 bases. Germline V lookup: CDR1 MNHEY, CDR2 SVGEGT. CDR3 amino acids: CASSYAEVTNEKLFF. Written as DNA, the CDR3 is TGTGCCAGCAGTTACGCCGAGGTGACTAATGAAAAACTGTTTTTT.

V and J are TRBV3-1 (or the pseudogene TRBV3-2) and TRBJ2-1, with D unclear. Germline values: CDR1 LGHDT, CDR2 YNNKEL (reference sequence). V gave up 5 bases and J gave up 5 bases, with 10 bases separating them. The CDR3 is 13 amino acids. The CDR3 coding sequence is TGTGCCAGCAGCGCGACTGTAAACAATGAGCAGTTCTTC. Translated, it gives CASSATVNNEQFF.

V and J are TRBV5-1 and TRBJ2-7, with D perhaps given as TRBD1 or TRBD2 (5 bases each). V gave up 0 bases and J gave up 3 bases, with 16 bases separating them. Germline V gene data show CDR1 as SGHRS and CDR2 as YFSETQ. This CDR3 region has 16 residues. CDR3: CASSLGEGVEGYEQYF. The CDR3 bases are TGCGCCAGCAGCTTGGGCGAAGGGGTTGAGGGCTACGAGCAGTACTTC.

The CDR3, as DNA: TGTGCCAGCAGCTTTTCGGGCGGGGGGGAGACCCAGTACTTC. Protein: CASSFSGGGETQYF. The V and J genes are TRBV5-4 and TRBJ2-5, with TRBD2 identical over 8 bases. This CDR3 spans 14 amino acids. The V gene end was trimmed by 2 bases and the J gene end by 5 bases; junction bases not matched to a gene: 5. Germline V CDR1 and CDR2: SGHNT, YYREEE (reference sequence). Drawing the rest from reference TRBV5-4 and TRBJ2-5, the complete variable domain is ETGVTQSPTHLIKTRGQQVTLRCSSQSGHNTVSWYQQALGQGPQFIFQYYREEENGRGNFPPRFSGLQFPNYSSELNVNALELDDSALYLCASSFSGGGETQYFGPGTRLLVL.

V gene TRBV12-1 combines with J gene TRBJ1-3; the table's D call of TRBD1 was not tested on the DNA. TRBV12-1 is termed a pseudogene. The CDR3 sequence is 16 residues long. CDR3 nucleotide sequence: TGTGCCAGCAGCCACGGGACAGGTGGCTCTGGAAACACCATATATTTT. Translating gives CASSHGTGGSGNTIYF.

On this clone: Other nucleotide sequences in the sample specify the same CDR3. The rearrangement uses TRBV5-1 and TRBJ1-1; 7 positions agree with TRBD1. V was pared by 4 bases and J by 1 base, with 7 bases of the junction left unmatched. This CDR3 has 15 residues. Germline values: CDR1 SGHRS, CDR2 YFSETQ. The CDR3 spells CASSQRQGENTEAFF. The DNA of the CDR3 is TGCGCCAGCAGCCAGCGACAGGGTGAGAACACTGAAGCTTTCTTT.

The chain employs TRBV7-8 and TRBJ2-5; 7 nucleotides agree with TRBD2. The CDR3 has 17 amino acids. After removal of 3 bases from V and 2 bases from J, the junction contained 12 bases not matched to a gene. Looked up from germline, CDR1 is SGHVS and CDR2 is FQNEAQ. CDR3 amino acids: CASSFPGWAGVQETQYF. CDR3 nucleotides: TGTGCCAGCAGCTTCCCAGGGTGGGCGGGAGTACAAGAGACCCAGTACTTC.

The gene calls are TRBV2 and TRBJ2-7; a possible D gene is TRBD2 (5 bases). CDR3 length: 14 amino acids. The V and J ends lost 7 bases and 4 bases respectively, with 17 bases between them. Per the germline V gene, CDR1 is SNHLY and CDR2 is FYNNEI. The CDR3 DNA is TGTGCCAGCACCCACGGGATCCTAAAGTACGAGCAGTACTTC. This translates into CASTHGILKYEQYF.

The V and J genes are TRBV5-6 and TRBJ2-7, with a possible D match to TRBD2 (6 bases). The CDR3 totals 11 residues. V dropped 4 bases and J dropped 7 bases, with 9 bases sitting between them. Germline CDR1 is SGHDT and CDR2 is YYEEEE. CDR3 nucleotides: TGTGCCAGCAGCACACGGGAGGAGCAGTACTTC. Translation gives CASSTREEQYF.

The rearrangement uses TRBV3-1 (or the pseudogene TRBV3-2) and TRBJ2-7; TRBD2 is a possible D gene (6 bases). This CDR3 region has 20 residues. The V end was cut by 0 bases, the J end by 2 bases, with 26 bases between. CDR1 LGHDT and CDR2 YNNKEL come from the germline V gene (reference sequence). The CDR3 spells CASSQERDEPGVTSTYEQYF. CDR3 DNA: TGTGCCAGCAGCCAAGAGAGGGACGAACCGGGGGTGACTTCCACCTACGAGCAGTACTTC.